This is a list of T cell receptor beta chains from one sample in a study of blood T cell repertoires in COVID-19. Measured with immunoSEQ multiplex PCR; TCRdb has only the in-frame clones, and not every one. This sample carries more than 150,000 clones, approximately 78% of them seen once, and the ten largest clones take roughly a sixth. The sample taken for sequencing was PBMCs or T cells enriched from blood (not recorded which). The source of these receptors is a woman between 45 and 65 years old who had recovered from COVID-19. Both conserved end residues are part of each CDR3. Fields, in order: V gene, J gene, D gene, clone size, CDR3 protein, CDR3 DNA. D genes are given only for firm matches. A row's size may be missing; if present it is once, few, many or a size class.

V: TRBV3-1/TRBV3-2; J: TRBJ1-2; D: TRBD1; size: .; CDR3: CASSPKPGGYGYTF; DNA: TGTGCCAGCAGCCCAAAACCAGGGGGCTATGGCTACACCTTC
V: TRBV12-3/TRBV12-4; J: TRBJ2-2; D: TRBD2; size: .; CDR3: CASSAGGTGELFF; DNA: TGTGCCAGCTCAGCGGGAGGAACCGGGGAGCTGTTTTTT
V: TRBV28; J: TRBJ2-2; D: TRBD2; size: once; CDR3: CASSSSGRNTGELFF; DNA: TGTGCCAGCAGTTCTAGCGGGAGAAACACCGGGGAGCTGTTTTTT
V: TRBV7-6; J: TRBJ2-7; D: .; size: .; CDR3: CASRQDPTSYEQYF; DNA: TGTGCCAGCAGACAGGATCCTACCTCCTACGAGCAGTACTTC
V: TRBV19; J: TRBJ1-2; D: .; size: .; CDR3: CASHGNRQGSGGYTF; DNA: TGTGCCAGCCACGGCAACCGGCAGGGAAGTGGTGGCTACACCTTC
V: TRBV5-1; J: TRBJ2-7; D: .; size: .; CDR3: CASSLGHGNYEQYF; DNA: TGCGCCAGCAGTTTGGGACACGGGAACTACGAGCAGTACTTC
V: TRBV28; J: TRBJ1-4; D: TRBD1; size: .; CDR3: CASSPQGVHNEKLFF; DNA: TGTGCCAGCAGTCCCCAGGGGGTGCATAATGAAAAACTGTTTTTT
V: TRBV7-6; J: TRBJ1-1; D: .; size: .; CDR3: CASSLGQRTEGLNTEAFF; DNA: TGTGCCAGCAGCTTAGGGCAGCGAACGGAGGGGCTGAACACTGAAGCTTTCTTT
V: TRBV19; J: TRBJ2-5; D: TRBD1; size: .; CDR3: CASRLQPQGMLPQYF; DNA: TGTGCCAGTAGGCTACAACCACAGGGGATGCTCCCCCAGTACTTC
V: TRBV2; J: TRBJ1-6; D: TRBD1; size: .; CDR3: CASRWGTGDSPLHF; DNA: TGTGCCAGCAGATGGGGGACAGGGGATTCACCCCTCCACTTT
V: TRBV28; J: TRBJ2-5; D: TRBD1; size: .; CDR3: CASSKQGAVRETQYF; DNA: TGTGCCAGCAGTAAGCAGGGGGCGGTCAGGGAGACCCAGTACTTC
V: TRBV5-5; J: TRBJ2-1; D: TRBD2; size: .; CDR3: CASSATQGLARGEQFF; DNA: TGTGCCAGCAGCGCAACCCAGGGACTAGCCAGGGGGGAGCAGTTCTTC
V: TRBV27; J: TRBJ2-5; D: .; size: .; CDR3: CASSTGQETQYF; DNA: TGTGCCAGCAGCACGGGACAAGAGACCCAGTACTTC
V: TRBV5-1; J: TRBJ1-3; D: TRBD1; size: .; CDR3: CASSSRGVGNTIYF; DNA: TGCGCCAGCAGCTCCAGGGGGGTTGGAAACACCATATATTTT
V: TRBV4-1; J: TRBJ2-3; D: .; size: .; CDR3: CASSQDSVDTQYF; DNA: TGCGCCAGCAGCCAAGATTCGGTAGATACGCAGTATTTT
V: TRBV30; J: TRBJ1-1; D: .; size: .; CDR3: CAVAVNTEAFF; DNA: TGTGCTGTAGCTGTGAACACTGAAGCTTTCTTT
V: TRBV19; J: TRBJ1-2; D: .; size: .; CDR3: CASSGHLSSWRHGYTF; DNA: TGTGCCAGCTCGGGACATCTTTCGTCTTGGCGGCATGGCTACACCTTC
V: TRBV24-1; J: TRBJ2-1; D: TRBD1; size: once; CDR3: CATWNGQAYNEQFF; DNA: TGTGCCACCTGGAATGGACAGGCGTACAATGAGCAGTTCTTC
V: TRBV5-4; J: TRBJ2-7; D: .; size: .; CDR3: CASSRRERAYEQYF; DNA: TGTGCCAGCAGCCGGCGCGAGCGGGCCTACGAGCAGTACTTC
V: TRBV7-3; J: TRBJ2-6; D: TRBD1; size: .; CDR3: CASSLDRTDSGANVLTF; DNA: TGTGCCAGCAGCCTGGACAGGACCGACTCTGGGGCCAACGTCCTGACTTTC
V: TRBV2; J: TRBJ2-6; D: .; size: .; CDR3: CARTRTVFSSGANVLTF; DNA: TGTGCCAGAACTAGGACAGTCTTTAGCTCTGGGGCCAACGTCCTGACTTTC
V: TRBV14; J: TRBJ1-2; D: .; size: few; CDR3: CASSQVQASNYGYTF; DNA: TGTGCCAGCAGCCAAGTGCAGGCGAGTAACTATGGCTACACCTTC
V: TRBV18; J: TRBJ1-3; D: .; size: .; CDR3: CASSPLSPVDSGNTIYF; DNA: TGTGCCAGCTCCCCGCTATCCCCGGTTGACTCTGGAAACACCATATATTTT
V: TRBV7-2; J: TRBJ1-1; D: .; size: .; CDR3: CASSPLAETEAFF; DNA: TGTGCCAGCAGCCCCCTAGCGGAGACTGAAGCTTTCTTT
V: TRBV7-2; J: TRBJ2-5; D: .; size: .; CDR3: CASSLESQATQYF; DNA: TGTGCCAGCAGCTTAGAATCCCAGGCGACCCAGTACTTC
V: TRBV18; J: TRBJ2-1; D: TRBD2; size: .; CDR3: CASSRLAGPYNEQFF; DNA: TGTGCCAGCTCACGACTAGCGGGCCCCTACAATGAGCAGTTCTTC